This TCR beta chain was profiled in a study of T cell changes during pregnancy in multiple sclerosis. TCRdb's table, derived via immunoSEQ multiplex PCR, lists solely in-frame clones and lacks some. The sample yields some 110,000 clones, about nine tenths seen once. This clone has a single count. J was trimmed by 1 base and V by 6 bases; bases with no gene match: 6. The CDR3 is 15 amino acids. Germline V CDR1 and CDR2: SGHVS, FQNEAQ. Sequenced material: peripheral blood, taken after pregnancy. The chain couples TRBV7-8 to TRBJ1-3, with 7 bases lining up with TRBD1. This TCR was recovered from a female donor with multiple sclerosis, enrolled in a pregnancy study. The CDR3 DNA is TGTGCCAGCAGTTCGCCGACAGGGTCTGGAAACACCATATATTTT. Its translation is CASSSPTGSGNTIYF. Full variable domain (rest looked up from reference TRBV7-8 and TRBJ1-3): GAGVSQSPRYKVAKRGQDVALRCDPISGHVSLFWYQQALGQGPEFLTYFQNEAQLDKSGLPSDRFFAERPEGSVSTLKIQRTQQEDSAVYLCASSSPTGSGNTIYFGEGSWLTVV.